The 17 T cell receptor beta chains below were found in one sample sequenced in a study of regulatory T cells in long-lasting Graves disease. Both iRepertoire HTBI primers and Arm-PCR of CDR3 regions were used to build the TCR beta libraries. TCRdb reanalysed the multiplex PCR reads using MiXCR and keeps one entry per CDR3 protein. The sample lists fewer than 550,000 distinct CDR3 sequences; roughly 15% were seen once. Described time point: newly diagnosed GD, antithyroid drugs for less than 3 months. The authors made the TCR library using RNA they extracted from PBMCs. This sample also appeared in a second study, on T cells in Graves' hyperthyroidism and ophthalmopathy.

This specimen consisted of peripheral blood mononuclear cells (PBMCs), obtained at new diagnosis, from a patient treated with antithyroid drugs. The receptors originated from a woman aged 18-35 years with Graves disease.

This clonotype was observed many times. J is TRBJ1-5 and V is TRBV2, with TRBD1 matching 10 bases. The V and J ends lost 6 bases and 6 bases, in that order; junction bases with no gene match: 5. The CDR3 runs to 14 residues. Germline V lookup: CDR1 SNHLY, CDR2 FYNNEI. In nucleotides, the CDR3 is TGTGCCAGCAGGACAGGGGGCGAAGGTCAGCCCCAGCATTTT. This gives the protein CASRTGGEGQPQHF. The entire variable domain, with the rest obtained from reference TRBV2 and TRBJ1-5, is as follows: EPEVTQTPSHQVTQMGQEVILRCVPISNHLYFYWYRQILGQKVEFLVSFYNNEISEKSEIFDDQFSVERPDGSNFTLKIRSTKLEDSAMYFCASRTGGEGQPQHFGDGTRLSIL.

The chain is built from TRBV6-1 and TRBJ2-3; 9 bases fit TRBD2. Per germline, CDR1 MNHNS and CDR2 SASEGT. V was pared by 7 bases and J by 4 bases, with 6 bases of the junction left unmatched. The CDR3 is 14 amino acids. DNA of the CDR3: TGTGCCAGCACGCGCGGGAGGGCCTCAGATACGCAGTATTTT. Translation: CASTRGRASDTQYF.

In its sample, this clonotype was seen many times. The chain joins TRBV11-1 to TRBJ2-1, with TRBD1 matching over 8 bases. Per the germline V gene, CDR1 is SGHAT and CDR2 is FQDESV (reference sequence). V lost 2 bases to trimming and J lost 6 bases; unmatched junction nucleotides: 6. The CDR3 runs 15 residues. The CDR3 spells CASSLLQGASNEQFF. Here the CDR3 DNA reads TGTGCCAGCAGCTTACTTCAGGGGGCGTCCAATGAGCAGTTCTTC. The full variable domain, rest sourced from reference TRBV11-1 and TRBJ2-1, is EAEVAQSPRYKITEKSQAVAFWCDPISGHATLYWYRQILGQGPELLVQFQDESVVDDSQLPKDRFSAERLKGVDSTLKIQPAELGDSAMYLCASSLLQGASNEQFFGPGTRLTVL.

This clonotype was counted between two and nine times. The rearrangement uses TRBV9 and TRBJ2-3; 7 bases match TRBD2. Germline trimming cut 2 bases from V and 6 bases from J; bases unmatched to any gene: 3. Per the germline V gene, CDR1 is SGDLS and CDR2 is YYNGEE. The CDR3 contains 13 residues. CDR3 sequence (DNA): TGTGCCAGCAGCGTCAGACTAGCTGATACGCAGTATTTT. Its protein is CASSVRLADTQYF.

In its sample, this clonotype was seen many times. The chain joins TRBV12-3 or TRBV12-4 to TRBJ1-1; D not certain. Trimming shortened V by 3 bases and J by 6 bases, and 14 bases separated the two germline ends. The CDR3 sequence is 14 residues long. The CDR3 DNA sequence: TGTGCCAGCAGTTTCGAGGAAGCGGGCCCTGAAGCTTTCTTT. Translating gives CASSFEEAGPEAFF.

The chain uses TRBV2 and TRBJ1-6; D not resolved. This CDR3 contains 13 residues. Looked up from germline, CDR1 is SNHLY and CDR2 is FYNNEI. The V end was cut by 10 bases, the J end by 0 bases, with 7 bases between. As DNA, the CDR3 is TGTGCCACACAGAGCTCCTATAATTCACCCCTCCACTTT. Translated: CATQSSYNSPLHF.

This clonotype was seen repeatedly, ten times or more. This chain joins TRBV11-2 and TRBJ2-1; tentatively, D is TRBD2 (5 bases). The CDR3 totals 15 residues. V gave up 4 bases and J gave up 5 bases, with 15 bases separating them. Germline V CDR1 and CDR2: SGHAT, FQNNGV. The CDR3 region has the DNA TGTGCCAGCAGCTCCCTTAAGGGAGCCAACAATGAGCAGTTCTTC. Its translation: CASSSLKGANNEQFF.

A note on this clonotype: One end of the junction does not line up with germline, which may come from a read error. The rearrangement joins TRBV7-2 to TRBJ1-5, with a weak D call TRBD1 (5 bases). Germline assignment: CDR1 SGHTA and CDR2 FQGNSA. This CDR3 region has 15 residues. This CDR3 reads CANSLLGDSNQPQHF. CDR3 nucleotides: TGTGCCAACAGCTTATTGGGGGATAGCAATCAGCCCCAGCATTTT.

Many counts were recorded for this clonotype. This sequence joins TRBV3-1 and TRBJ1-2, with TRBD1 identical over 7 bases. The CDR3 is made up of 15 amino acids. CDR1 is LGHDT and CDR2 is YNNKEL in the germline V gene (reference sequence). The junction had 5 bases not matched to a gene; V was cut back by 4 bases and J by 0 bases. The CDR3 DNA reads as TGTGCCAGCAGCCTTAGGGGGCAGGCTAACTATGGCTACACCTTC. Its protein is CASSLRGQANYGYTF. Complete variable domain (other parts from reference TRBV3-1 and TRBJ1-2): DTAVSQTPKYLVTQMGNDKSIKCEQNLGHDTMYWYKQDSKKFLKIMFSYNNKELIINETVPNRFSPKSPDKAHLNLHINSLELGDSAVYFCASSLRGQANYGYTFGSGTRLTVV.

The chain recombines TRBV4-3 with TRBJ2-3, with 9 bases that match TRBD2. The ends lost 2 bases at V and 4 bases at J; junction bases unmatched: 7. This CDR3 spans 16 amino acids. CDR1 and CDR2 (germline): LGHNA, YSLEER. CDR3 coding DNA: TGCGCCAGCAGCCAACGTAGCGGGAGCGTCTCAGATACGCAGTATTTT. Its translation: CASSQRSGSVSDTQYF.

This chain connects TRBV6-5 to TRBJ2-7; perhaps TRBD2 as D (6 bases). This CDR3 comprises 18 residues. CDR1 and CDR2 from the germline V gene are MNHEY and SVGAGI. The V and J ends lost 0 bases and 7 bases respectively, with 25 bases between them. CDR3 region: CASSYSIPVERGSEEQYF. The DNA of the CDR3 is TGTGCCAGCAGTTACTCGATACCGGTGGAACGGGGGTCGGAAGAGCAGTACTTC.

This clonotype was seen repeatedly, ten times or more. This chain uses TRBV27 with TRBJ2-3; no clear D. Germline CDR1 reads MNHEY; CDR2 reads SMNVEV (reference sequence). V was trimmed by 4 bases and J by 4 bases, leaving 9 bases between them. The CDR3 has 13 residues. For the CDR3, the DNA is TGTGCCAGCAGTTCCTATATCTCAGATACGCAGTATTTT. Translated: CASSSYISDTQYF.

This clonotype was seen many times. The gene calls are TRBV6-2 or TRBV6-3 and TRBJ2-3; 11 bases line up with TRBD2. Looked up from germline, CDR1 is MNHEY and CDR2 is SVGEGT. V gave up 6 bases and J gave up 1 base; unmatched junction bases: 6. The CDR3 covers 16 residues. DNA for the CDR3: TGTGCCAGCAGCCGCCCGGGACTAGCGGGCACAGATACGCAGTATTTT. This translates into CASSRPGLAGTDTQYF.

This clonotype has ten or more counts. V is TRBV12-5 and J is TRBJ2-1; a weak D match, TRBD2 (6 bases). The germline V gene has CDR1 LGHNT and CDR2 FRNRAP. This CDR3 has 23 amino acids. Deletions cut 1 base from V and 0 bases from J, with 31 bases between. The CDR3 sequence is CASGLAPGLGLASTSPSYNEQFF. The CDR3 DNA is TGTGCTAGTGGTTTGGCCCCCGGACTGGGGCTAGCGAGTACATCACCCTCCTACAATGAGCAGTTCTTC.

This clonotype has at least ten counts. This rearrangement joins TRBV6-5 to TRBJ2-3; TRBD2 matches 10 bases. Germline CDR1 MNHEY, CDR2 SVGAGI. V trimming: 0 bases; J trimming: 4 bases; junction bases outside the gene matches: 4. The CDR3 covers 16 residues. The CDR3 sequence is CASSYSALAGADTQYF. Written as DNA, the CDR3 is TGTGCCAGCAGTTACTCGGCGCTAGCGGGGGCAGATACGCAGTATTTT.

The table lists this clonotype with a few counts. V is TRBV29-1 and J is TRBJ2-7; D gene ambiguous. V dropped 2 bases and J dropped 1 base, with 12 bases sitting between them. Germline lookup yields CDR1 SQVTM and CDR2 ANQGSEA. This CDR3 has 14 amino acids. The CDR3 spells CSVEKLTESYEQYF. Here the CDR3 DNA reads TGCAGCGTTGAAAAATTAACAGAATCCTACGAGCAGTACTTC.

This clonotype was detected only a few times. The CDR3 nucleotides are TGTGCCACCAGTGACAACCGCCGGGGTTGGACCGGGGAGCTGTTTTTT. This encodes CATSDNRRGWTGELFF. The chain links TRBV24-1 to TRBJ2-2; weak D call: TRBD2 (5 bases). V was cut by 4 bases and J by 5 bases, with 16 bases left in between. Germline CDR1 and CDR2: KGHDR and SFDVKD. There are 16 residues in the CDR3.